A single T cell receptor beta chain is shown here with its context. Authors' data handling: By means of reference gene primer amplification, nucleated cell counts were estimated. The table came from immunoSEQ multiplex PCR; TCRdb's copy has only in-frame clones and leaves some out. D and trimming were read from the DNA, whereas the V and J calls and clone size are those reported in that table. This sample has around 57,000 clones; about 90% occur once, and the top ten carry around 23%. The sample belongs to a study of blood T cell repertoires in COVID-19. On the study more broadly: Sites across the United States, Italy and Spain contributed samples from acute and convalescent COVID-19. From T cells, B-cell-depleted T cells, or PBMCs came the material, which was cDNA or gDNA.

V was clipped by 5 bases and J by 5 bases; unmatched bases: 27. CDR3 length: 20 amino acids. CDR1 and CDR2 (germline): GTSNPN, SVGIG (reference sequence). Followed over time, Seattle patients had been enrolled while infection was active. Material for sequencing was peripheral blood. This TCR was recovered from a woman aged 80 or older with COVID-19, enrolled during active disease. The rearrangement uses TRBV30 and TRBJ2-7, with 10 bases that match TRBD2. DNA for the CDR3: TGTGCCTGGGGCCACCCCCTGGGAGGAACTTTAGCGGGGGGCGTCCACGAGCAGTACTTC. Its protein product is CAWGHPLGGTLAGGVHEQYF.